These 28 T cell receptor beta chains were all obtained from the same sample, sequenced in a study of blood T cell repertoires in COVID-19 (dated by TCRdb to the early 2020s). The receptor library was made with the immunoSEQ multiplex PCR assay. Sourced from immuneACCESS, this table was stored by TCRdb with only in-frame sequences that have V and J called. A share of the clones is absent; for the studies checked, an unresolved V gene accounts for under half, and the remainder has no known explanation. For this sample there are fewer than 250,000 clones; 83% appear just once. Of the sample, 3% to 4% falls within the top ten clones. Sequenced: PBMCs or T cells enriched from blood (not recorded which). These TCRs come from a woman aged 35 to 49 who had been exposed to COVID-19.

The V and J genes are TRBV7-6 and TRBJ2-6; 11 bases agree with TRBD1. The CDR3 totals 18 residues. Trimming cost V 4 bases and J 1 base; bases outside gene matches: 6. Germline V gene data show CDR1 as SGHVS and CDR2 as FNYEAQ. The DNA for the CDR3 is TGTGCCAGCAGCTCCCGGACAGGGGGCGCTTCTGGGGCCAACGTCCTGACTTTC. It yields the protein CASSSRTGGASGANVLTF.

This clone occurred once. The V gene is TRBV9, the J gene TRBJ2-3; 9 bases agree with TRBD2. Germline lookup yields CDR1 SGDLS and CDR2 YYNGEE. The CDR3 is 16 amino acids. V shed 0 bases and J 3 bases; nucleotides not matched to a gene: 5. CDR3 region: CASSVGASGTTDTQYF. The CDR3 DNA sequence: TGTGCCAGCAGCGTAGGGGCTAGCGGGACGACAGATACGCAGTATTTT.

The chain uses TRBV3-1 (or the pseudogene TRBV3-2) and TRBJ2-4, with 14 bases lining up with TRBD2. The CDR3 covers 15 residues. Trimming at V came to 4 bases and at J to 5 bases, leaving 1 base not matched to a gene. CDR1 and CDR2 (germline): LGHDT, YNNKEL (reference sequence). CDR3 nucleotides: TGTGCCAGCAGCCGACTAGCGGGGGGGCAAAACATTCAGTACTTC. As protein: CASSRLAGGQNIQYF.

The chain carries TRBV5-4 and TRBJ1-2; D call uncertain. Germline V gives CDR1 SGHNT, CDR2 YYREEE (reference sequence). Trimming left V 4 bases short and J 6 bases short, with 19 bases between. The CDR3 totals 15 residues. CDR3 residues: CASSHNLGRQDGYTF. The CDR3 nucleotides are TGTGCCAGCAGCCATAATCTGGGCAGGCAGGATGGCTACACCTTC.

The V and J genes are TRBV18 and TRBJ1-4, with D possibly TRBD1 on 5 matching bases. The V gene lost 6 bases and the J gene lost 3 bases, with 17 bases spanning the gap. CDR1 and CDR2 from the germline V gene are KGHSH and LQKENI. CDR3 length: 16 residues. The CDR3 loop reads CASSPTDAQANEKLFF. The CDR3 DNA is TGTGCCAGCTCTCCCACGGACGCACAGGCTAATGAAAAACTGTTTTTT.

A word on this clone: Other DNA sequences of this sample code for an identical CDR3. This chain uses TRBV4-1 with TRBJ1-3; D unresolved. This CDR3 spans 14 amino acids. V lost 3 bases, J lost 0 bases, and 6 bases lay in between. CDR1 and CDR2 from the germline V gene are MGHRA and YSYEKL. Here the CDR3 reads CASSQGHSGNTIYF. CDR3 bases: TGCGCCAGCAGCCAGGGCCACTCTGGAAACACCATATATTTT.

V and J are TRBV28 and TRBJ1-2, with TRBD1 as a possible D gene (6 bases). Trimming cost V 6 bases and J 2 bases, with 13 bases left between them. CDR3 length: 14 amino acids. CDR1 MDHEN and CDR2 SYDVKM come from the germline V gene. CDR3 DNA: TGTGCCAGCAGGGGCCGGGACACAAACTATGGCTACACCTTC. Translated: CASRGRDTNYGYTF.

The chain carries TRBV15 and TRBJ2-3, with 7 bases aligning to TRBD1. The CDR3 runs to 15 residues. CDR1 LNHNV and CDR2 YYDKDF come from the germline V gene (reference sequence). The V gene end was trimmed by 8 bases and the J gene end by 0 bases; junction bases not matched to a gene: 8. The CDR3 DNA reads as TGTGCCACCTCTAATGGACAGGCTAGCACAGATACGCAGTATTTT. It specifies CATSNGQASTDTQYF.

The chain recombines TRBV9 with TRBJ2-3; 9 positions agree with TRBD2. Unmatched junction bases numbered 3, after V lost 3 bases and J lost 1 base. From germline, CDR1 is SGDLS and CDR2 YYNGEE. This CDR3 is 15 amino acids long. The CDR3 DNA is TGTGCCAGCAGCGGACGACTAGCGGGCACAGATACGCAGTATTTT. This sequence encodes CASSGRLAGTDTQYF.

This chain links TRBV29-1 with TRBJ1-1; no definite D call. The CDR3 spans 13 residues. Trimming left V 2 bases short and J 4 bases short, with 11 bases between. Germline V lookup: CDR1 SQVTM, CDR2 ANQGSEA. The CDR3, as DNA: TGCAGCGTTGAAACTATCGGCGGCACTGAAGCTTTCTTT. Its translation: CSVETIGGTEAFF.

The sample holds one count of this clone. The chain uses TRBV2 and TRBJ2-1; 11 bases are a match to TRBD2. From germline, CDR1 is SNHLY and CDR2 FYNNEI. The CDR3 spans 16 residues. The V and J ends lost 3 bases and 5 bases, in that order; junction bases with no gene match: 6. In DNA form, the CDR3 reads TGTGCCAGCAGTGATGAACTAGCGGGGGATCACAATGAGCAGTTCTTC. Translating gives CASSDELAGDHNEQFF.

The rearrangement uses TRBV28 and TRBJ1-1; tentatively, D is TRBD1 (6 bases). Trimming stripped 4 bases from V and 2 bases from J, with 11 bases between. Germline CDR1 MDHEN, CDR2 SYDVKM. There are 14 residues in the CDR3. CDR3 residues: CASSSGTTNTEAFF. In nucleotides, the CDR3 is TGTGCCAGCAGTTCCGGGACAACCAACACTGAAGCTTTCTTT.

V is TRBV13 and J is TRBJ1-5; 7 bases fit TRBD1. The CDR3 has 13 amino acids. Trimming at V came to 5 bases and at J to 6 bases, leaving 4 bases not matched to a gene. From germline, CDR1 is PRHDT and CDR2 FYEKMQ (reference sequence). The CDR3 region is CASSPGTAQPQHF. As DNA, the CDR3 is TGTGCCAGCAGCCCCGGGACAGCTCAGCCCCAGCATTTT. Filled out from reference TRBV13 and TRBJ1-5, the complete variable domain reads AAGVIQSPRHLIKEKRETATLKCYPIPRHDTVYWYQQGPGQDPQFLISFYEKMQSDKGSIPDRFSAQQFSDYHSELNMSSLELGDSALYFCASSPGTAQPQHFGDGTRLSIL.

This clone has only a few counts. The chain carries TRBV28 and TRBJ1-3; unclear D gene. The CDR3 extends over 15 amino acids. CDR1 is MDHEN, CDR2 SYDVKM, per germline. V lost 4 bases and J 4 bases, leaving 14 bases between the germline ends. CDR3 sequence (DNA): TGTGCCAGCAGTTCAGTGGAGGGTTCCGGAAACACCATATATTTT. This translates into CASSSVEGSGNTIYF.

The chain is built from TRBV14 and TRBJ2-5; 9 bases are shared with TRBD2. Germline CDR1 and CDR2: SGHDN and FVKESK. This CDR3 region has 15 residues. V was clipped by 1 base and J by 5 bases; unmatched bases: 5. CDR3 DNA: TGTGCCAGCAGCCAAGCATTTAGCGGGGGCGAGACCCAGTACTTC. This translates into CASSQAFSGGETQYF.

This clone was seen once. The rearrangement joins TRBV5-1 to TRBJ1-6; D is undetermined. Germline loops: CDR1 SGHRS, CDR2 YFSETQ. This CDR3 has 13 residues. V was cut by 1 base and J by 8 bases, with 7 bases left in between. The DNA of the CDR3 is TGCGCCAGCAGCTTGAGGGAGGATTCACCCCTCCACTTT. Encoded protein: CASSLREDSPLHF.

The rearrangement links TRBV9 to TRBJ1-2; D uncertain. Germline V gives CDR1 SGDLS, CDR2 YYNGEE. The ends were cut back, 0 bases at V and 4 bases at J, with 7 bases in the middle. The CDR3 is 13 residues long. CDR3 loop: CASSVDEVYGYTF. CDR3 sequence (DNA): TGTGCCAGCAGCGTAGACGAGGTCTATGGCTACACCTTC.

This sequence joins TRBV5-1 and TRBJ1-2; 8 bases match TRBD1. The CDR3 length is 14 residues. CDR1 and CDR2 (germline): SGHRS, YFSETQ. J lost 8 bases, V lost 0 bases, and 6 bases had no gene match. The DNA of the CDR3 is TGCGCCAGCAGCTTGGGACAGGGGTTCGTGGGCTACACCTTC. As protein: CASSLGQGFVGYTF.

V is TRBV30 and J is TRBJ1-2; 9 bases align to TRBD1. The germline gives CDR1 GTSNPN, CDR2 SVGIG (reference sequence). This CDR3 comprises 13 residues. With V trimmed by 5 bases and J by 6 bases, 7 bases remained unmatched. In DNA form, the CDR3 reads TGTGCCTGGCCTCCGGGACAGGGAGATGGCTACACCTTC. Its translation: CAWPPGQGDGYTF.

The V call is TRBV24-1, the J call TRBJ1-5; 8 bases match TRBD1. Germline loops: CDR1 KGHDR, CDR2 SFDVKD. V lost 6 bases and J lost 6; bases outside the gene matches: 9. The CDR3 is 15 amino acids. The CDR3 DNA follows: TGTGCCACCAGTACCGCGACAGGGGAACGTCAGCCCCAGCATTTT. It is translated as CATSTATGERQPQHF.

This rearrangement joins TRBV19 to TRBJ2-5, with D perhaps matching TRBD2 (6 bases). Deletions cut 3 bases from V and 5 bases from J, with 16 bases between. The CDR3 runs 15 residues. Germline lookup yields CDR1 LNHDA and CDR2 SQIVND (reference sequence). This CDR3 reads CASSMGATRGETQYF. CDR3 nucleotide sequence: TGTGCCAGTAGTATGGGTGCGACTCGGGGGGAGACCCAGTACTTC.

The chain carries TRBV10-3 and TRBJ2-5; 7 nucleotides agree with TRBD1. CDR3 length: 14 residues. CDR1 is ENHRY and CDR2 is SYGVKD in the germline V gene. The ends lost 6 bases at V and 2 bases at J; junction bases unmatched: 6. The DNA for the CDR3 is TGTGCCATCAGGGGACAGCAAAAACAAGAGACCCAGTACTTC. It yields the protein CAIRGQQKQETQYF.

The chain recombines TRBV20-1 with TRBJ1-1; D possibly corresponds to TRBD1 (6 bases). Per the germline V gene, CDR1 is DFQATT and CDR2 is SNEGSKA (reference sequence). Trimming cost V 3 bases and J 5 bases, with 13 bases left between them. The CDR3 length is 13 residues. CDR3 residues: CSASRGQATEAFF. The CDR3 nucleotides read TGCAGTGCTAGTAGGGGACAAGCGACTGAAGCTTTCTTT.

The V call is TRBV28, the J call TRBJ2-7, with 10 bases lining up with TRBD1. The CDR3 length is 13 residues. Trimming cost V 4 bases and J 6 bases; bases outside gene matches: 3. In germline, CDR1 is MDHEN, CDR2 SYDVKM. As DNA, the CDR3 is TGTGCCAGCAGTTCGGGACAGGGGCGCGAGCAGTACTTC. This gives the protein CASSSGQGREQYF.

This chain links TRBV11-2 with TRBJ2-5; D not resolved. The CDR3 is 15 amino acids. Germline CDR1 SGHAT, CDR2 FQNNGV. V was cut by 1 base and J by 5 bases, with 14 bases left in between. CDR3 loop: CASSLGFVSRETQYF. The CDR3 DNA follows: TGTGCCAGCAGCTTAGGGTTCGTGTCGCGGGAGACCCAGTACTTC.

This clone was seen only a few times. This chain connects TRBV11-2 to TRBJ2-7; a weak D match, TRBD1 (5 bases). Germline values: CDR1 SGHAT, CDR2 FQNNGV. This CDR3 contains 13 residues. The V and J ends lost 1 base and 2 bases respectively, with 6 bases between them. The CDR3 region is CASSLGGPYEQYF. In DNA, the CDR3 is TGTGCCAGCAGCTTAGGGGGCCCCTACGAGCAGTACTTC.

The rearrangement joins TRBV6-5 to TRBJ1-2, with TRBD1 as a possible D gene (6 bases). This CDR3 region has 14 residues. V lost 5 bases and J 4 bases, leaving 14 bases between the germline ends. The germline V gene encodes CDR1 MNHEY and CDR2 SVGAGI. The CDR3 sequence is CASSRGGGSYGYTF. DNA of the CDR3: TGTGCCAGCAGTCGGGGAGGGGGTAGCTATGGCTACACCTTC.

This clone came up a few times. The chain carries TRBV24-1 and TRBJ1-5; the D gene is possibly TRBD1 (6 bases). Trimming left V 3 bases short and J 1 base short, with 12 bases between. CDR1 is KGHDR, CDR2 SFDVKD, per germline. The CDR3 covers 16 residues. CDR3 in amino acids: CATSDSRRGSNQPQHF. CDR3 DNA: TGTGCCACCAGTGATAGTCGCAGGGGCAGCAATCAGCCCCAGCATTTT.